The rows below give T cell receptor beta chains drawn from one sample of a study of graft-versus-host responses after intestinal transplantation. No antigen is known for these receptors. Clones were read by immunoSEQ multiplex PCR, and TCRdb kept only the in-frame ones, dropping some. Among more than 95,000 clones listed, about nine tenths were seen once. Here the sequenced sample was unstimulated CD4+ T cells sorted from spleen or lymph node cells, taken before intestinal transplant. The receptors stem from a human donor who received an intestinal transplant. CDR3s include the opening cysteine and the closing phenylalanine or tryptophan. A D gene is named only where the DNA matches it firmly. Clone size is given for some rows only: seen once, a few or many times, or a class if the clone is expanded.

j_call: TRBJ1-2; d_call: NA; v_call: TRBV6-1; clone_size: NA; cdr3_nt: TGTGCCAGCAGTGAAACGACAGTTTATGGCTACACCTTC; cdr3_aa: CASSETTVYGYTF
j_call: TRBJ2-3; d_call: NA; v_call: TRBV15; clone_size: NA; cdr3_nt: TGTGCCACCAGCAGAGATGCGGATACGCAGTATTTT; cdr3_aa: CATSRDADTQYF
j_call: TRBJ1-1; d_call: TRBD1; v_call: TRBV7-2; clone_size: NA; cdr3_nt: TGTGCCAGCAGGACAGGGGGCTGGAACACTGAAGCTTTCTTT; cdr3_aa: CASRTGGWNTEAFF
j_call: TRBJ2-3; d_call: TRBD2; v_call: TRBV9; clone_size: NA; cdr3_nt: TGTGCCAGCAGTTGGGGACTAGCGGGAGCAGATACGCAGTATTTT; cdr3_aa: CASSWGLAGADTQYF
j_call: TRBJ1-6; d_call: TRBD1; v_call: TRBV6-5; clone_size: NA; cdr3_nt: TGTGCCAGCAGTGAACAGGGGCGTACACCCCTCCACTTT; cdr3_aa: CASSEQGRTPLHF
j_call: TRBJ2-7; d_call: NA; v_call: TRBV6-5; clone_size: NA; cdr3_nt: TGTGCCAGCAGTTACGGGACTGAGTACGAGCAGTACTTC; cdr3_aa: CASSYGTEYEQYF
j_call: TRBJ2-7; d_call: NA; v_call: TRBV5-1; clone_size: NA; cdr3_nt: TGCGCCAGCAGCTTGTCGTCTACTGGTAGCTCCTACGAGCAGTACTTC; cdr3_aa: CASSLSSTGSSYEQYF
j_call: TRBJ2-1; d_call: NA; v_call: TRBV9; clone_size: NA; cdr3_nt: TGTGCCAGCAGCGTAGAGGGGCTTTGGGATGAGCAGTTCTTC; cdr3_aa: CASSVEGLWDEQFF
j_call: TRBJ2-5; d_call: TRBD1; v_call: TRBV2; clone_size: NA; cdr3_nt: TGTGCCAGCAGTCTCGACAGGGGGGAAGAGACCCAGTACTTC; cdr3_aa: CASSLDRGEETQYF
j_call: TRBJ1-5; d_call: NA; v_call: TRBV2; clone_size: few; cdr3_nt: TGTGCCAGCAGGACAGGTCTTCATAGCAATCAGCCCCAGCATTTT; cdr3_aa: CASRTGLHSNQPQHF
j_call: TRBJ1-1; d_call: NA; v_call: TRBV30; clone_size: once; cdr3_nt: TGTGCCTGGAGCCCATTCCTGGGAGTGGAAGCTTTCTTT; cdr3_aa: CAWSPFLGVEAFF
j_call: TRBJ2-3; d_call: NA; v_call: TRBV6-1; clone_size: NA; cdr3_nt: TGTGCCGTTCCTGCACGGGGAGTGGTGACAGATACGCAGTATTTT; cdr3_aa: CAVPARGVVTDTQYF
j_call: TRBJ2-1; d_call: TRBD1; v_call: TRBV18; clone_size: NA; cdr3_nt: TGTGCCAGCTCACCCGGGACAGGGGAAAATGAGCAGTTCTTC; cdr3_aa: CASSPGTGENEQFF
j_call: TRBJ1-2; d_call: TRBD1; v_call: TRBV30; clone_size: NA; cdr3_nt: TGTGCCTGGAGTGTAGGACAGGGGGGGAGCTATGGCTACACCTTC; cdr3_aa: CAWSVGQGGSYGYTF
j_call: TRBJ1-1; d_call: TRBD1; v_call: TRBV7-9; clone_size: NA; cdr3_nt: TGTGCCAGCAGCTTATACAGGGGGCAAGCTTTCTTT; cdr3_aa: CASSLYRGQAFF
j_call: TRBJ1-1; d_call: NA; v_call: TRBV7-2; clone_size: NA; cdr3_nt: TGTGCCAGCAGCTTTCCCGTGAACACTGAAGCTTTCTTT; cdr3_aa: CASSFPVNTEAFF
j_call: TRBJ1-1; d_call: TRBD1; v_call: TRBV5-6; clone_size: few; cdr3_nt: TGTGCCAGCAGAAGTGTACAGGGGCCCACTGAAGCTTTCTTT; cdr3_aa: CASRSVQGPTEAFF
j_call: TRBJ2-2; d_call: TRBD1; v_call: TRBV7-9; clone_size: NA; cdr3_nt: TGTGCCAGTGGGACAGGGAACACCGGGGAGCTGTTTTTT; cdr3_aa: CASGTGNTGELFF
j_call: TRBJ1-1; d_call: NA; v_call: TRBV7-9; clone_size: NA; cdr3_nt: TGTGCCAGCAGCTTCCTACAGGTGGGAAACACTGAAGCTTTCTTT; cdr3_aa: CASSFLQVGNTEAFF
j_call: TRBJ1-1; d_call: NA; v_call: TRBV6-5; clone_size: NA; cdr3_nt: TGTGCCAGCAGATTAGATTATCAGGGGAACACTGAAGCTTTCTTT; cdr3_aa: CASRLDYQGNTEAFF
j_call: TRBJ2-1; d_call: TRBD2; v_call: TRBV6-5; clone_size: NA; cdr3_nt: TGTGCCAGCAGTTTGGGGCGGGAGGTGAAAAATGAGCAGTTCTTC; cdr3_aa: CASSLGREVKNEQFF
j_call: TRBJ1-6; d_call: TRBD1; v_call: TRBV6-6; clone_size: NA; cdr3_nt: TGTGCCAGCAGTTACTCGACAGGGGGCGATTCACCCCTCCACTTT; cdr3_aa: CASSYSTGGDSPLHF
j_call: TRBJ1-3; d_call: NA; v_call: TRBV27; clone_size: NA; cdr3_nt: TGTGCCAGCAGACCGGTGGGGGCCTCTGGAAACACCATATATTTT; cdr3_aa: CASRPVGASGNTIYF
j_call: TRBJ2-2; d_call: NA; v_call: TRBV5-6; clone_size: NA; cdr3_nt: TGTGCCAGCAGCTTGGGCCAGGCCGGGGAGCTGTTTTTT; cdr3_aa: CASSLGQAGELFF
j_call: TRBJ2-3; d_call: NA; v_call: TRBV18; clone_size: once; cdr3_nt: TGTGCCAGCCGGGAATCGGGGGATAGCACAGATACGCAGTATTTT; cdr3_aa: CASRESGDSTDTQYF
j_call: TRBJ2-2; d_call: TRBD1; v_call: TRBV2; clone_size: NA; cdr3_nt: TGTGCCAGCAGTGAAGTTAGGACAGGGTGGTACACCGGGGAGCTGTTTTTT; cdr3_aa: CASSEVRTGWYTGELFF
j_call: TRBJ1-3; d_call: TRBD1; v_call: TRBV28; clone_size: NA; cdr3_nt: TGTGCCAGCAGCCAACGGGACAGCCCGGGAAACACCATATATTTT; cdr3_aa: CASSQRDSPGNTIYF
j_call: TRBJ2-7; d_call: NA; v_call: TRBV6-6; clone_size: NA; cdr3_nt: TGTGCCAGCAGTTACGGAGGGGAAGGCACCTACGAGCAGTACTTC; cdr3_aa: CASSYGGEGTYEQYF
j_call: TRBJ1-2; d_call: NA; v_call: TRBV7-9; clone_size: NA; cdr3_nt: TGTGCCAGCAGTTCTGTTAACTATGGCTACACCTTC; cdr3_aa: CASSSVNYGYTF
j_call: TRBJ1-2; d_call: TRBD1; v_call: TRBV28; clone_size: NA; cdr3_nt: TGTGCCAGCAGCCACCGAGACAGGGGGGGCTATGGCTACACCTTC; cdr3_aa: CASSHRDRGGYGYTF
j_call: TRBJ2-3; d_call: TRBD2; v_call: TRBV7-2; clone_size: NA; cdr3_nt: TGTGCCAGCAGCTTTCGGCCTAGCGGGGGGGGGTCCACAGATACGCAGTATTTT; cdr3_aa: CASSFRPSGGGSTDTQYF
j_call: TRBJ1-5; d_call: NA; v_call: TRBV9; clone_size: NA; cdr3_nt: TGTGCCAGCAGCGTTTTACAGGCGGATCAGCCCCAGCATTTT; cdr3_aa: CASSVLQADQPQHF
j_call: TRBJ1-4; d_call: NA; v_call: TRBV30; clone_size: NA; cdr3_nt: TGTGCCTGGAGTTTCCGGGCCGGGATTAGAACTAATGAAAAACTGTTTTTT; cdr3_aa: CAWSFRAGIRTNEKLFF
j_call: TRBJ1-5; d_call: NA; v_call: TRBV10-3; clone_size: NA; cdr3_nt: TGTGCCGCCGGGGGCAATCAGCCCCAGCATTTT; cdr3_aa: CAAGGNQPQHF
j_call: TRBJ2-2; d_call: TRBD2; v_call: TRBV19; clone_size: NA; cdr3_nt: TGTGCCAGTAGTCCCCGACTAGCGGGGGGGCGCACCGGGGAGCTGTTTTTT; cdr3_aa: CASSPRLAGGRTGELFF
j_call: TRBJ1-2; d_call: NA; v_call: TRBV5-1; clone_size: once; cdr3_nt: TGCGCCAGTACGGACAGAACTAACTATGGCTACACCTTC; cdr3_aa: CASTDRTNYGYTF
j_call: TRBJ2-1; d_call: NA; v_call: TRBV7-9; clone_size: NA; cdr3_nt: TGTGCCAGCAGCTTGCAGGGGACCTACAATGAGCAGTTCTTC; cdr3_aa: CASSLQGTYNEQFF
j_call: TRBJ2-3; d_call: NA; v_call: TRBV25-1; clone_size: NA; cdr3_nt: TGTGCCAGCAATAGGGGGGGCAGCACAGATACGCAGTATTTT; cdr3_aa: CASNRGGSTDTQYF
j_call: TRBJ2-3; d_call: TRBD1; v_call: TRBV6-6; clone_size: NA; cdr3_nt: TGTGCCAGCAGTTACTCGGACAGGGGGTCACATACGCAGTATTTT; cdr3_aa: CASSYSDRGSHTQYF
j_call: TRBJ2-7; d_call: TRBD1; v_call: TRBV19; clone_size: NA; cdr3_nt: TGTGCCAGTAGTGCCCTCCCGGGACAGGGGCTCGAGCAGTACTTC; cdr3_aa: CASSALPGQGLEQYF
j_call: TRBJ2-7; d_call: NA; v_call: TRBV7-9; clone_size: NA; cdr3_nt: TGTGCCAGCAGCTTAGAGGGGAATTCCTACGAGCAGTACTTC; cdr3_aa: CASSLEGNSYEQYF
j_call: TRBJ1-1; d_call: TRBD1; v_call: TRBV5-1; clone_size: NA; cdr3_nt: TGCGCCAGCAGCCCGGAACGGGACAGGGAAGCTTTCTTT; cdr3_aa: CASSPERDREAFF
j_call: TRBJ2-5; d_call: NA; v_call: TRBV5-4; clone_size: NA; cdr3_nt: TGTGCCAGCAGCAAGCGGCAAGAGACCCAGTACTTC; cdr3_aa: CASSKRQETQYF
j_call: TRBJ2-2; d_call: NA; v_call: TRBV7-9; clone_size: NA; cdr3_nt: TGTGCCAGCAGCTCCAACAGGAGAACCGGGGAGCTGTTTTTT; cdr3_aa: CASSSNRRTGELFF
j_call: TRBJ2-3; d_call: TRBD2; v_call: TRBV5-1; clone_size: NA; cdr3_nt: TGCGCCAGCAGCCCGACTAGCGATCATACGCAGTATTTT; cdr3_aa: CASSPTSDHTQYF
j_call: TRBJ2-3; d_call: TRBD2; v_call: TRBV30; clone_size: NA; cdr3_nt: TGTGCCTGGAGTAGGTTAGCGGGAGGAGATACGCAGTATTTT; cdr3_aa: CAWSRLAGGDTQYF
j_call: TRBJ1-4; d_call: NA; v_call: TRBV28; clone_size: NA; cdr3_nt: TGTGCCAGCAGCTATAATGAAAAACTGTTTTTT; cdr3_aa: CASSYNEKLFF
j_call: TRBJ2-5; d_call: TRBD1; v_call: TRBV7-9; clone_size: NA; cdr3_nt: TGTGCCAGCAGCTCCGACAGGGGCTTCCAAGAGACCCAGTACTTC; cdr3_aa: CASSSDRGFQETQYF
j_call: TRBJ2-7; d_call: NA; v_call: TRBV5-1; clone_size: once; cdr3_nt: TGCGCCAGCAGCTTGAACAGGGGAGGTTACGAGCAGTACTTC; cdr3_aa: CASSLNRGGYEQYF
j_call: TRBJ1-2; d_call: NA; v_call: TRBV27; clone_size: NA; cdr3_nt: TGTGCCAGCAGCTCTTTAAGGGGCATAATCGATGGCTACACCTTC; cdr3_aa: CASSSLRGIIDGYTF
j_call: TRBJ2-2; d_call: NA; v_call: TRBV5-1; clone_size: NA; cdr3_nt: TGCGCCAGCACCTGGGGCCTAGCGAAAGCCTGGGGCACCGGGGAGCTGTTTTTT; cdr3_aa: CASTWGLAKAWGTGELFF
j_call: TRBJ1-2; d_call: NA; v_call: TRBV7-9; clone_size: NA; cdr3_nt: TGTGCCAGCAGCGGCGGGCCAGGCGTCCGATATGGCTACACCTTC; cdr3_aa: CASSGGPGVRYGYTF
j_call: TRBJ1-5; d_call: TRBD1; v_call: TRBV2; clone_size: NA; cdr3_nt: TGTGCCAGCAGTATGGGACAGGGGAAGCCCCAGCATTTT; cdr3_aa: CASSMGQGKPQHF
j_call: TRBJ2-6; d_call: NA; v_call: TRBV29-1; clone_size: NA; cdr3_nt: TGCAGCGTGTCTTTGGGGAGCTCTGGGGCCAACGTCCTGACTTTC; cdr3_aa: CSVSLGSSGANVLTF